This T cell receptor beta chain was recovered during a study of T cell changes during pregnancy in multiple sclerosis. Generated by immunoSEQ multiplex PCR, the TCRdb table keeps only in-frame clones and is missing some. In the table there are fewer than 70,000 clones, around 92% of which are singletons. Germline CDR1 is MNHEY and CDR2 is SVGAGI. V lost 2 bases and J lost 1, with 5 bases in between. There are 13 residues in the CDR3. This material consisted of peripheral blood, taken in the second trimester of pregnancy. This sequence originates from a female donor in good health, enrolled as a control in a pregnancy study. The chain employs TRBV6-5 and TRBJ1-1; unclear D gene. CDR3 protein: CASSYPGNTEAFF. CDR3 bases: TGTGCCAGCAGTTACCCGGGGAACACTGAAGCTTTCTTT.